This T cell receptor (beta chain) is drawn from a study of T cell responses to AZD1222 COVID-19 vaccine. Study observations and caveats: Among the donors, most were white British and more were female, and clonal diversity was possibly underestimated.

Germline V gene lookup returns CDR1 MNHEY and CDR2 SMNVEV (reference sequence). The V and J ends lost 5 bases and 3 bases, in that order; junction bases with no gene match: 7. The CDR3 covers 15 residues. Sequencing used immunoSEQ multiplex PCR; TCRdb keeps in-frame clones, though not all of them. Found here are some 100,000 clones, about 91% of them singletons; the top ten hold less than 9.5%. As to this clone: Antigen unknown.

The sample consisted of peripheral blood, taken on day 0 of AZD1222 vaccination. The chain is built from TRBV27 and TRBJ1-2, with 9 nucleotides matching TRBD1. The sequence derives from an adult in good health. The CDR3 is CASSDGTGPDYGYTF. The DNA of the CDR3 is TGTGCCAGCAGTGACGGGACAGGGCCGGACTATGGCTACACCTTC.